This T cell receptor beta chain was profiled in a study of Graves' ophthalmopathy and Graves' hyperthyroidism. The study amplified TCR beta CDR3 regions using RNA transcripts. Following a first-round RT-PCR that used HTBI primers, a second-round multiplex PCR was carried out. TCRdb analysed the multiplex PCR reads with MiXCR anew, one entry per CDR3 protein. Of approximately 540,000 distinct CDR3 sequences listed, roughly 39% are singletons. The CDR3 totals 14 residues. The germline gives CDR1 SGHVS, CDR2 FQNEAQ. In regard to this clonotype: Antigen unknown. This may be a read error, as it is one base from a much larger clone.

Findings and caveats of the study: Ophthalmopathy was separated from stable hyperthyroidism by a 13-signature model with roughly 90% sensitivity and around 81% specificity.

Sequenced material: peripheral blood or thyroid tissue (not recorded which). The rearrangement links TRBV7-8 to TRBJ2-7, with TRBD1 as a possible D gene (6 bases). This TCR was recovered from an adult man with Graves' hyperthyroidism. The CDR3 loop reads CASSLGDTSCEQYF. As DNA, the CDR3 is TGTGCCAGCAGCTTGGGGGACACCTCCTGCGAGCAGTACTTC. Supplemented by reference TRBV7-8 and TRBJ2-7, the full variable domain reads GAGVSQSPRYKVAKRGQDVALRCDPISGHVSLFWYQQALGQGPEFLTYFQNEAQLDKSGLPSDRFFAERPEGSVSTLKIQRTQQEDSAVYLCASSLGDTSCEQYFGPGTRLTVT.